This T cell receptor (beta chain) was sequenced for a study of CD8+ T cells in alopecia areata. This CDR3 contains 14 residues. From germline, CDR1 is SSHAT and CDR2 FNYEAQ (reference sequence). Documented treatment: oral pan-JAK inhibitor, 5-10 mg twice daily. Isolated RNA was reverse transcribed into cDNA used as the sequencing template. The assay was immunoSEQ multiplex PCR, and TCRdb's table has in-frame clones only and misses some. The sample holds some 200,000 clones, around two fifths seen once. The clonotype originates from a human donor with alopecia areata. Sample: CD4+ T cells sorted from blood, taken at approximately week 36, from a patient treated with tofacitinib. V gene TRBV7-7 combines with J gene TRBJ2-2, with D unresolved. CDR3 loop: CASPLGRNTGELFF. CDR3 in DNA: TGTGCTAGCCCTCTCGGACGTAACACCGGGGAGCTGTTTTTT.